This TCR beta chain derives from a study of T cells in Graves' hyperthyroidism and ophthalmopathy. Study-level background: Blood from the periphery was taken at initial diagnosis, before any treatment. Findings and caveats of the study: Most thyroid clonotypes expanded above 0.001 appeared in blood too. Median prediction lead before ophthalmopathy onset was 5 to 7.5 months with the model.

Note on this clonotype: What it binds is not known.

The study excluded patients with uncontrolled infection, other autoimmune disease, pregnancy or lactation. Germline values: CDR1 MNHNS, CDR2 SASEGT. The CDR3 has 15 amino acids. Germline trimming cut 7 bases from V and 9 bases from J; bases unmatched to any gene: 8. What was amplified from RNA transcripts were TCR beta CDR3 regions. The TCR CDR3 was amplified in a first-round RT-PCR using the HTBI primer set. TCRdb re-called the multiplex PCR reads through MiXCR, storing one row per CDR3 protein. The sample carries hundreds of thousands of distinct CDR3 sequences, under 25% recorded once. This chain joins TRBV6-1 and TRBJ2-2; TRBD2 agrees at 13 bases. The sequenced material came from blood. This clonotype was obtained from a man aged 30 to 39 with Graves' ophthalmopathy. In nucleotides, the CDR3 is TGTGCCAGCACCCTTGGACTAGCGGGGGCCAGGGAGCTGTTTTTT. It codes for CASTLGLAGARELFF.